This T cell receptor (beta chain) derives from a study of Ad26.COV2.S vaccination and SARS-CoV-2 variants. Study details: Enrollment placed the donor in the COV1001 Ad26.COV2.S trial arm. Recipients of Ad26.COV2.S got it intramuscularly, once or twice 56 days apart. Whole-study findings and limits: Vaccinated individuals (as opposed to placebo recipients) had higher spike-specific TCR breadth.

Per the germline V gene, CDR1 is SGHTA and CDR2 is FQGNSA. V dropped 5 bases and J dropped 5 bases, with 16 bases sitting between them. CDR3 length equals 15 residues. Treatment denoted: roughly 19 received Ad26.COV2.S at low or high dose, single or two shots; several received placebo; per-sample allocation not given. Collection of the samples took place on day 63 after the first injection of vaccine or placebo. Details on this clone: The antigen is not known.

TCRdb's copy holds only in-frame clones and misses some; the assay was immunoSEQ multiplex PCR. This table has roughly 300,000 clones, 86% appearing once. This sequence was found in a person aged 18-65 years who received the Ad26.COV2.S COVID-19 vaccine or a placebo. Source: peripheral blood, taken in a trial of Ad26.COV2.S vaccine versus placebo. The chain employs TRBV7-2 and TRBJ2-1; D ambiguous. This CDR3 is CASSRNVFSNNEQFF. CDR3 sequence (DNA): TGTGCCAGCAGCCGGAACGTCTTCTCGAACAATGAGCAGTTCTTC. Together with reference TRBV7-2 and TRBJ2-1, the CDR3 gives the full variable domain: GAGVSQSPSNKVTEKGKDVELRCDPISGHTALYWYRQSLGQGLEFLIYFQGNSAPDKSGLPSDRFSAERTGGSVSTLTIQRTQQEDSAVYLCASSRNVFSNNEQFFGPGTRLTVL.